This TCR beta chain was identified during a study of cytomegalovirus exposure and HLA in healthy donors. Overall study context: Findings of an earlier analysis included over 95 million unique TCR beta sequences from roughly 190 million T cells. Overall study results and limits: Sequencing artifact likely explains a cluster of highly shared sequence variants.

Nominal health characterized the donors when sampled, though unrecorded immune exposures were likely. Remarks on this clone: Its antigen is not known.

Use of 60 Vbeta and 13 Jbeta primers characterized the PCR. The protocol was immunoSEQ multiplex PCR, while the TCRdb copy is restricted to in-frame clones and leaves out a portion. The table lists roughly 82,000 clones, roughly 72% of them singletons. Material: PBMCs. This clonotype was sampled from a woman aged 40 to 50 in good health and CMV-seropositive.

CDR3 sequence (DNA): TGCGCCAGTAGACTCGGACAGGGTCAGGCGAATAATTCACCCCTCCACTTT. Its protein product is CASRLGQGQANNSPLHF. The chain uses TRBV4-1 and TRBJ1-6, with 8 bases matching TRBD1. Trimming at V came to 9 bases and at J to 5 bases, leaving 15 bases not matched to a gene. Germline CDR1 MGHRA, CDR2 YSYEKL. CDR3 length equals 17 residues.